These 9 T cell receptor beta chains were all obtained from the same sample, sequenced in a study of kidney transplant recipient with SARS-CoV-2 infection. Using its own MiXCR run on the reads, TCRdb lists one record per CDR3 protein. The table has roughly 250,000 distinct CDR3 sequences, roughly 26% seen once; the top ten hold more than 6.5%. The specimen was a blood sample, collected at baseline and between days 110 and 120 from a kidney transplant recipient. The receptors here all came from a young adult male patient who had COVID-19 and was a kidney transplant recipient. Some T cells may originate from the graft donor.

This clonotype was counted many times. The genes are TRBV2 and TRBJ1-1; 7 bases line up with TRBD1. Trimming removed 4 bases from V and 1 base from J; junction bases left unmatched: 3. Germline CDR1 reads SNHLY; CDR2 reads FYNNEI. This CDR3 contains 14 residues. CDR3 residues: CASSARQGNTEAFF. Here the CDR3 DNA reads TGTGCCAGCAGTGCCAGACAGGGGAACACTGAAGCTTTCTTT. The variable domain in full, with the rest retrieved from reference TRBV2 and TRBJ1-1, is EPEVTQTPSHQVTQMGQEVILRCVPISNHLYFYWYRQILGQKVEFLVSFYNNEISEKSEIFDDQFSVERPDGSNFTLKIRSTKLEDSAMYFCASSARQGNTEAFFGQGTRLTVV.

This clonotype was counted ten times or more. The V call is TRBV19, the J call TRBJ1-3; TRBD1 matches at 7 bases. The CDR3 is 17 residues long. The germline CDR1 and CDR2 sequences are LNHDA and SQIVND (reference sequence). V was clipped by 7 bases and J by 0 bases; unmatched bases: 12. The CDR3, as DNA: TGTGCCAGTACTAAGACAGGGAGACTTAACTCTGGAAACACCATATATTTT. Residues: CASTKTGRLNSGNTIYF.

At least ten counts were recorded for this clonotype. Here the CDR3 DNA reads TGTGCCATCAGCCGGGGACTAGCGGGGGGTTCGAGCACAGATACGCAGTATTTT. As protein: CAISRGLAGGSSTDTQYF. The rearrangement uses TRBV10-3 and TRBJ2-3; 15 bases line up with TRBD2. With V trimmed by 6 bases and J by 0 bases, 7 bases remained unmatched. From germline, CDR1 is ENHRY and CDR2 SYGVKD. The CDR3 runs to 18 residues.

Note on this clonotype: Being one base from a much bigger clone, this may be a read error. J is TRBJ1-2 and V is TRBV6-5; D remains unclear. Trimming removed 5 bases from V and 4 bases from J, with 23 bases in between. CDR1 is MNHEY, CDR2 SVGAGI, per germline. The CDR3 is 17 amino acids. The CDR3 DNA reads as TGTGCCAGCAGTGTTGAACGGGAATGTACAAAGACCTATGGCTACACCTTC. Protein sequence: CASSVERECTKTYGYTF.

Comments on this clonotype: Since a much larger clone is just one base distant, this may be a read error. V usage is TRBV6-5 and J usage is TRBJ1-1; unclear D gene. V was clipped by 3 bases and J by 2 bases, with 7 bases between them. CDR3 length: 13 residues. Germline CDR1 is MNHEY and CDR2 is SVGAGI. CDR3 residues: CASSYKVNTEAFF. The DNA for the CDR3 is TGTGCCAGCAGTTATAAGGTTAACACTGAAGCTTTCTTT.

In its sample, this clonotype was seen many times. CDR3 sequence (DNA): TGTGCCAGCAGTCCAAACAGGTCCCCTCTCTATGGCTACACCTTC. This codes for CASSPNRSPLYGYTF. The chain uses TRBV28 and TRBJ1-2; weak D call: TRBD1 (5 bases). The length of the CDR3 is 15 residues. Germline V gene data show CDR1 as MDHEN and CDR2 as SYDVKM. Trimming took 5 bases from V and 4 from J, leaving 17 bases between them.

Notes on this clonotype: One end of the junction varies from germline; a read error may be responsible. The J gene is TRBJ2-5, the V gene TRBV12-3 or TRBV12-4; D remains ambiguous. The CDR3 runs 13 residues. CDR3 residues: CAGSFGLQETQYF. The CDR3, as DNA: TGTGCCGGCAGTTTTGGGCTACAAGAGACCCAGTACTTC.

This clonotype was detected ten times or more. This sequence joins TRBV7-3 and TRBJ2-1; no firm D call. The CDR3 consists of 14 residues. The germline V gene has CDR1 SGHTA and CDR2 FQGTGA. V shed 4 bases and J shed 2 bases, with 9 bases lying between them. CDR3 DNA: TGTGCCAGCAGCTATGACGCGGCCTACAATGAGCAGTTCTTC. This sequence encodes CASSYDAAYNEQFF.

Regarding this clonotype: A much larger clone is a single base away; this may be a read error. V and J are TRBV12-3 or TRBV12-4 and TRBJ2-5; TRBD2 agrees at 9 bases. The J call may not be correct, given that the DNA end is closer to TRBJ2-7. The CDR3 has 14 amino acids. This CDR3 reads CASSLTSGFYEQYF. CDR3 sequence (DNA): TGTGCCAGCAGTTTGACTAGCGGCTTCTACGAGCAGTACTTC.